This T cell receptor (beta chain) comes out of a study of T-cell memory formation after mild COVID-19. Notes on the study in general: Some SARS-CoV-2-responding clones were already detected in memory before infection. A second wave expanding day 15 to 37 was CD4+-biased; contracting clones were balanced. Contracting CD4+ clones lay largely in CM and EM, with CD8+ ones residing in EMRA.

TCRdb fed the 5' RACE reads into MiXCR, producing one record per CDR3 protein. The sample includes 150,000 to 200,000 distinct CDR3 sequences, over 20% of them seen just once. The germline gives CDR1 KGHDR, CDR2 SFDVKD. V shed 3 bases and J shed 6 bases, with 11 bases lying between them. The CDR3 has 13 amino acids. On this clonotype itself: What it binds is not known.

The sequence came from an adult woman who had mild COVID-19 (a few samples of this study predate the infection). Cell type and time point are not known. The source material was PBMCs or a T cell subset sorted from them (not recorded which). The chain combines TRBV24-1 with TRBJ2-7; D is undetermined. The chain's CDR3 is CATSDLIQCEQYF. Here the CDR3 DNA reads TGTGCCACCAGTGATCTAATCCAGTGCGAGCAGTACTTC.